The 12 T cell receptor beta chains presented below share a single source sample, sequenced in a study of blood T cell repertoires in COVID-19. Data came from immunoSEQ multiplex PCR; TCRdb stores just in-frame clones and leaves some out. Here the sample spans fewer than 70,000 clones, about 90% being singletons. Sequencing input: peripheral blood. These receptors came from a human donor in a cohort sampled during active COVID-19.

This chain's CDR3 is CASSPSIGDRDNEQFF. Here the CDR3 DNA reads TGTGCCAGCTCACCATCGATCGGGGATAGGGACAATGAGCAGTTCTTC. The chain employs TRBV18 and TRBJ2-1, with D perhaps TRBD2 (5 bases). V lost 2 bases and J lost 5, with 16 bases in between. The CDR3 runs 16 residues. CDR1 is KGHSH and CDR2 is LQKENI in the germline V gene.

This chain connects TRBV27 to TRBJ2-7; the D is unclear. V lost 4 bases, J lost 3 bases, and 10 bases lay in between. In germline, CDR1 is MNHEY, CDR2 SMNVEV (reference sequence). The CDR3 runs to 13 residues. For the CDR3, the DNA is TGTGCCAGCAGTTCAAGTTACATCTACGAGCAGTACTTC. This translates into CASSSSYIYEQYF.

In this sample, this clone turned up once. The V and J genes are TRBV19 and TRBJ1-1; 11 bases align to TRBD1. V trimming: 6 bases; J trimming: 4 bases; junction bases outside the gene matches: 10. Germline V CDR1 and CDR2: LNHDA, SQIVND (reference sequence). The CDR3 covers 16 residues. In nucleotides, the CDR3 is TGTGCCAGTAGCCCGGGACAGGGGGGGTTTGGCACTGAAGCTTTCTTT. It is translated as CASSPGQGGFGTEAFF.

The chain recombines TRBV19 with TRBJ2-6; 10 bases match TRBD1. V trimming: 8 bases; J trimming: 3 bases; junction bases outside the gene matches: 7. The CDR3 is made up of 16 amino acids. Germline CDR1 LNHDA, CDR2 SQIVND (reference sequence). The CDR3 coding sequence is TGTGCCAGTGGACAGGGGGGGTTCGATGGGGCCAACGTCCTGACTTTC. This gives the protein CASGQGGFDGANVLTF.

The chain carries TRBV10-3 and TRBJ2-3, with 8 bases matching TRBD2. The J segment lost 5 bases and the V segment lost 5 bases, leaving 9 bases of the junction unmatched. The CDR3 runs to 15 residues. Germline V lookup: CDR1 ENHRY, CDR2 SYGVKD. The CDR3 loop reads CAISRSAGEGDTQYF. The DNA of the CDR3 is TGTGCCATCAGTCGATCAGCGGGGGAGGGAGATACGCAGTATTTT.

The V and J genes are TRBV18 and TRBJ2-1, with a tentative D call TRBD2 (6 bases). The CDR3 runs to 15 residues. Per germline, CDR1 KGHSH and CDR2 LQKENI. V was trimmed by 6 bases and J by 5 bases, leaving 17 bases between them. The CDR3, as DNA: TGTGCCAGCTCCCTCTCCAAGGGCGGGAACAATGAGCAGTTCTTC. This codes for CASSLSKGGNNEQFF.

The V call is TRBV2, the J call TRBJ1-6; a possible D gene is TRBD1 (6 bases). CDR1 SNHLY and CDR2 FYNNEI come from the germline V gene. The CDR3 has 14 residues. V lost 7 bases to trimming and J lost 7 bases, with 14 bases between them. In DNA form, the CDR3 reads TGTGCCAGCACCCCGGACAGTTGGAATTCACCCCTCCACTTT. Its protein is CASTPDSWNSPLHF.

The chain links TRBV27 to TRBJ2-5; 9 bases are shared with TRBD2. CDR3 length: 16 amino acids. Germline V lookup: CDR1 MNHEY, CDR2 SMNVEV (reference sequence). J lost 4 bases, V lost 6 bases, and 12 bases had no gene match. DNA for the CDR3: TGTGCCAGCAGCCGCACCCCAGCGGGAGGTCGAGAGACCCAGTACTTC. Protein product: CASSRTPAGGRETQYF.

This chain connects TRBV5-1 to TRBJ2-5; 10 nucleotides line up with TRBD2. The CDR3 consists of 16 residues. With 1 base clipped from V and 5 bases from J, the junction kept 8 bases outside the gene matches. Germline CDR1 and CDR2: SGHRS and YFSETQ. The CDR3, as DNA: TGCGCCAGCAGCTTGATAACTAGCGGGGCCGCGGAGACCCAGTACTTC. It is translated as CASSLITSGAAETQYF.

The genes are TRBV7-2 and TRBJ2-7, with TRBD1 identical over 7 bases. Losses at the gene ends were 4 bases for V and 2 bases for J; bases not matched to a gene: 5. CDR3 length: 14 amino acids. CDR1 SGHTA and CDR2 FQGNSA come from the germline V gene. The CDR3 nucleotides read TGTGCCAGCAGCTCAGACAGGGTCACCTACGAGCAGTACTTC. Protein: CASSSDRVTYEQYF.

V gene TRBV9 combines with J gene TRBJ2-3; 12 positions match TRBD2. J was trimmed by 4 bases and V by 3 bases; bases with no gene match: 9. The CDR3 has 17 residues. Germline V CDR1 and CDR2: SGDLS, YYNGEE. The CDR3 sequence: CASSAAPTSGSADTQYF. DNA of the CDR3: TGTGCCAGCAGCGCCGCCCCGACTAGCGGGAGTGCAGATACGCAGTATTTT. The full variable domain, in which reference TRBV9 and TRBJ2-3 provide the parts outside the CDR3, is DSGVTQTPKHLITATGQRVTLRCSPRSGDLSVYWYQQSLDQGLQFLIQYYNGEERAKGNILERFSAQQFPDLHSELNLSSLELGDSALYFCASSAAPTSGSADTQYFGPGTRLTVL.

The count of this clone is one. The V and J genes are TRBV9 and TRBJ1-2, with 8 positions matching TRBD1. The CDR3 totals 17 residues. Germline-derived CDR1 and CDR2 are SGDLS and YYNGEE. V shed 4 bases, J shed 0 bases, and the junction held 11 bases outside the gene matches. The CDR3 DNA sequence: TGTGCCAGCAGCTTCCGGGACAGGCGTTCTTCTAACTATGGCTACACCTTC. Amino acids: CASSFRDRRSSNYGYTF. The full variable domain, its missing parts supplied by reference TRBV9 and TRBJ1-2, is DSGVTQTPKHLITATGQRVTLRCSPRSGDLSVYWYQQSLDQGLQFLIQYYNGEERAKGNILERFSAQQFPDLHSELNLSSLELGDSALYFCASSFRDRRSSNYGYTFGSGTRLTVV.